The entry below gives a single TCR beta chain sequence along with its context. CDR3 length equals 15 residues. Germline lookup yields CDR1 WSHSY and CDR2 SAAADI. J gave up 0 bases and V 2 bases, and 3 bases lay outside the gene matches. These data belong to a study of patients and donors after allogeneic stem cell transplantation. Each CDR3 protein gets one entry after TCRdb re-called the RT-PCR reads with MiXCR. Of 200,000 to 250,000 distinct CDR3 sequences in the sample, 11% to 15% were seen once. The sequence came from a human donor who was either an allogeneic HSCT recipient or a stem cell or donor lymphocyte infusion donor (not recorded which). It is not recorded whose cells these are; they may come from a transplant donor. The specimen was blood, either unsorted or a sorted T cell fraction (not recorded which). V gene TRBV10-2 combines with J gene TRBJ2-7, with TRBD2 identical over 8 bases. As DNA, the CDR3 is TGCGCCAGCAGTGAGGTCGGGACTAGCTCCTACGAGCAGTACTTC. It translates to CASSEVGTSSYEQYF.